This T cell receptor beta chain emerged from a study of blood T cells in healthy people across ages. This clonotype turned up a few times. Together with a sample-barcoded 5' primer, a J-beta primer mix was included in a second PCR lasting roughly 7 to 11 cycles. From the 5' RACE reads, TCRdb called clonotypes with MiXCR, one entry per CDR3 protein. The sample gives under 1,100,000 distinct CDR3 sequences, 25% of which show up once; approximately 0.7% is in the top ten. Trimming removed 5 bases from V and 8 bases from J; junction bases left unmatched: 9. CDR3 length equals 14 residues. CDR1 is SGHTA and CDR2 is FQGNSA in the germline V gene. These data were also reused for a study on T cells of mothers and their children. Turning to that study: A few healthy Caucasian mothers, along with their six children, served as the donors. Sample barcodes and 2-4 random nucleotides were added by the M1S primer of the second PCR.

The sequence was collected from a girl between 2 and 10 years old in good health. The chain carries TRBV7-2 and TRBJ2-1, with 7 positions matching TRBD2. The sequenced sample was blood. For the CDR3, the DNA is TGTGCCAGCAGCGGTGGGACTATCAAGTATGAGCAGTTCTTC. Its translation: CASSGGTIKYEQFF.